This T cell receptor (beta chain) was sequenced in a study of a mutant IDH1 vaccine in newly diagnosed glioma. Trimming shortened V by 0 bases and J by 0 bases, and 10 bases separated the two germline ends. Germline V lookup: CDR1 SGDLS, CDR2 YYNGEE. CDR3 size: 15 residues. Sequencing used immunoSEQ multiplex PCR; TCRdb keeps in-frame clones, though not all of them. There are roughly 40,000 clones in the sample; 91% occur only once, and roughly 2.6% lies in the top ten. Indicated time point: week 5, during vaccination. Doses consisted of 300 ug of mutant IDH1 20-mer peptide each, paired with topical imiquimod. Worth noting for this clone: Antigen specificity is unknown.

The source material was PBMCs, sampled from a glioma patient whose treatment included an IDH1 peptide vaccine. The receptor's source is a man in his fifties or sixties with glioma. This rearrangement joins TRBV9 to TRBJ2-7; D possibly uses TRBD1 or TRBD2 (5 bases each). CDR3: CASSVGDASSYEQYF. In nucleotides, the CDR3 is TGTGCCAGCAGCGTAGGGGACGCTAGCTCCTACGAGCAGTACTTC.